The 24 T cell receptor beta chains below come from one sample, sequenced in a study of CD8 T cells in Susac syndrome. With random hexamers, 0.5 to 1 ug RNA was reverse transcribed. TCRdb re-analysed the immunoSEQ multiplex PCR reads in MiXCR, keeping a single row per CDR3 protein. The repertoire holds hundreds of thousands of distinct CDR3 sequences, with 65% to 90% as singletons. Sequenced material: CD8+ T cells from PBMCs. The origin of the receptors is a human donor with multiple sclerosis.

In DNA, the CDR3 is TGTGCCAGCAGTGAAGGGACCCTCGTGTACATATCACCCTACGAGCAGTACTTC. This gives the protein CASSEGTLVYISPYEQYF. The chain joins TRBV6-1 to TRBJ2-7; D is ambiguous. Germline-derived CDR1 and CDR2 are MNHNS and SASEGT. The CDR3 length is 18 residues. Trimming took 1 base from V and 2 from J, leaving 21 bases between them.

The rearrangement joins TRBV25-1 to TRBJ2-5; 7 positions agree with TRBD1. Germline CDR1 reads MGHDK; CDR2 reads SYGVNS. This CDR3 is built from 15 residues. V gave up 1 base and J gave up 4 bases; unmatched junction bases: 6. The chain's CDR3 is CASSELVGGGETQYF. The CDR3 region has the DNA TGTGCCAGCAGTGAATTAGTAGGGGGCGGAGAGACCCAGTACTTC.

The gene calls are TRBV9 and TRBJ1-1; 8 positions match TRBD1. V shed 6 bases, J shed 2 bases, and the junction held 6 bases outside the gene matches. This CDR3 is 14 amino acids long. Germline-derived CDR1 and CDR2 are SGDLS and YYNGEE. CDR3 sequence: CASTSDRANTEAFF. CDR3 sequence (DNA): TGTGCCAGCACCTCGGACAGGGCTAACACTGAAGCTTTCTTT.

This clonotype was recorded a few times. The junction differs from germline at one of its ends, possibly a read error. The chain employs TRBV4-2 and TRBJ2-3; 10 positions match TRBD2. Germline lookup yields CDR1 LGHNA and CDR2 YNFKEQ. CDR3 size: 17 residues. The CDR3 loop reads CASSQDQAGGPADTQYF. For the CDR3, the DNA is TGTGCCAGCAGTCAAGATCAAGCGGGAGGGCCGGCAGATACGCAGTATTTT.

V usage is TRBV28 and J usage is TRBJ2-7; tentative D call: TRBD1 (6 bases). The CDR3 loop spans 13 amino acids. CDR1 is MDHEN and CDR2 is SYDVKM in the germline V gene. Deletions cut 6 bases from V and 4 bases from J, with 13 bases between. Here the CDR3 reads CASRERQVYEQYF. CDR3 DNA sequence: TGTGCCAGCAGGGAAAGACAGGTATACGAGCAGTACTTC.

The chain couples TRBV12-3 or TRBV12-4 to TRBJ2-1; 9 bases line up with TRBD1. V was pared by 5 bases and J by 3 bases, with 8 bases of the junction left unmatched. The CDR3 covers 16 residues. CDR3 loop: CASSPIPGQGYNEQFF. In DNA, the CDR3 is TGTGCCAGCAGTCCCATCCCGGGACAGGGCTACAATGAGCAGTTCTTC.

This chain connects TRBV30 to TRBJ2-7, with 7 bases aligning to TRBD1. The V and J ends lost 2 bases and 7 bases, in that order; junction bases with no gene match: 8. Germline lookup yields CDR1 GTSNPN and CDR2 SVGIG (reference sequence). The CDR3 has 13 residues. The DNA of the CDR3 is TGTGCCTGGAGTAGGGGGCTGATGGAAGAGCAGTACTTC. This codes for CAWSRGLMEEQYF.

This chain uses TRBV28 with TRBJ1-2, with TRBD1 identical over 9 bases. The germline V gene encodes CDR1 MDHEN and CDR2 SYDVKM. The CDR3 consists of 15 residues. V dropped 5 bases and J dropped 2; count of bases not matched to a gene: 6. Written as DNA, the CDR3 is TGTGCCAGCAGTCCCCCGGGACAGGGAAACTATGGCTACACCTTC. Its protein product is CASSPPGQGNYGYTF.

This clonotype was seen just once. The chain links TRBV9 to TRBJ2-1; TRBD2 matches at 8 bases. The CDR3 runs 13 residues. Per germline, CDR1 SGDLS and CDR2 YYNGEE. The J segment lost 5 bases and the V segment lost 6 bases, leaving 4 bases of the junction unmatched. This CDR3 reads CASKRELDNEQFF. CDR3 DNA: TGTGCCAGCAAGCGGGAGTTAGACAATGAGCAGTTCTTC.

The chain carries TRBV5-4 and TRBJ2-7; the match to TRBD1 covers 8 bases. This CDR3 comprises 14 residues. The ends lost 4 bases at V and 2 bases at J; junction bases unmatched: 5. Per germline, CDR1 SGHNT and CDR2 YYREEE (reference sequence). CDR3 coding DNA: TGTGCCAGCAGCGTGGGGGACAGGACCTACGAGCAGTACTTC. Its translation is CASSVGDRTYEQYF. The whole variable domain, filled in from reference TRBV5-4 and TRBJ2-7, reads ETGVTQSPTHLIKTRGQQVTLRCSSQSGHNTVSWYQQALGQGPQFIFQYYREEENGRGNFPPRFSGLQFPNYSSELNVNALELDDSALYLCASSVGDRTYEQYFGPGTRLTVT.

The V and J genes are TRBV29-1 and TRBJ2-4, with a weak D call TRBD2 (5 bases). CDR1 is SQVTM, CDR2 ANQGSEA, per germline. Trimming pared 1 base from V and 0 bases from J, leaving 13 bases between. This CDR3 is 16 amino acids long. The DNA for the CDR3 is TGCAGCGTTGAAGGGGTGGGGAGTCTAGCCAAAAACATTCAGTACTTC. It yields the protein CSVEGVGSLAKNIQYF.

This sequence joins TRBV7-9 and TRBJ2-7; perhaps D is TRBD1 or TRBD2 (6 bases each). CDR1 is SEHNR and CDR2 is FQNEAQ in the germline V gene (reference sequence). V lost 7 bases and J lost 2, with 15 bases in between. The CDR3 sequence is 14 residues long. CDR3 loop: CASNRGGGTYEQYF. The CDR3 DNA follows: TGTGCCAGCAACCGAGGGGGAGGAACCTACGAGCAGTACTTC. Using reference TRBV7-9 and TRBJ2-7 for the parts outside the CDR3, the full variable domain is DTGVSQNPRHKITKRGQNVTFRCDPISEHNRLYWYRQTLGQGPEFLTYFQNEAQLEKSRLLSDRFSAERPKGSFSTLEIQRTEQGDSAMYLCASNRGGGTYEQYFGPGTRLTVT.

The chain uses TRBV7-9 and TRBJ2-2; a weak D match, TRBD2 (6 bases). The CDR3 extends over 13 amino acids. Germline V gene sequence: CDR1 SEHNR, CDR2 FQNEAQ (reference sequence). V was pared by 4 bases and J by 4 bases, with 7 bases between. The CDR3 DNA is TGTGCCAGCAGCTCGACTAGCACCGGGGAGCTGTTTTTT. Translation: CASSSTSTGELFF. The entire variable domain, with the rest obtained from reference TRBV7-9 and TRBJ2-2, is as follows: DTGVSQNPRHKITKRGQNVTFRCDPISEHNRLYWYRQTLGQGPEFLTYFQNEAQLEKSRLLSDRFSAERPKGSFSTLEIQRTEQGDSAMYLCASSSTSTGELFFGEGSRLTVL.

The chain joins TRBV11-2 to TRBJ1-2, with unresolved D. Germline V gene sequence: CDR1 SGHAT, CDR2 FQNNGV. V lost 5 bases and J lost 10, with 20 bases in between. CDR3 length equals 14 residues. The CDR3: CASSRSPRPADYTF. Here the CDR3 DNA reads TGTGCCAGCAGCCGGAGCCCAAGGCCTGCCGACTACACCTTC.

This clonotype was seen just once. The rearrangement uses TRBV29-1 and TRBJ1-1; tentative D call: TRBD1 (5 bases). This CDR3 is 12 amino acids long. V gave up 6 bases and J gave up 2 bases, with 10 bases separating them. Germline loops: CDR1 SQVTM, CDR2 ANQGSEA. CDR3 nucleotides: TGCAGCGTCTTCGACAGTAACACTGAAGCTTTCTTT. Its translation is CSVFDSNTEAFF.

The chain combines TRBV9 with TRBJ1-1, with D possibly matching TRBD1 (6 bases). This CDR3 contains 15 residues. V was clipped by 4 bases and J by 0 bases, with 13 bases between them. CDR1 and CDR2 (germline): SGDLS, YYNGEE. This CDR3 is CASSSEDRLNTEAFF. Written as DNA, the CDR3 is TGTGCCAGCAGCTCCGAGGACAGATTGAACACTGAAGCTTTCTTT.

The CDR3 DNA reads as TGTGCCAGCAGCTTAGTCTCCAGGGCAGATACGCAGTATTTT. As protein: CASSLVSRADTQYF. This chain joins TRBV7-9 and TRBJ2-3; tentatively, D is TRBD1 (5 bases). CDR1 is SEHNR and CDR2 is FQNEAQ in the germline V gene (reference sequence). V lost 1 base and J lost 4, with 9 bases in between. CDR3 length equals 14 residues.

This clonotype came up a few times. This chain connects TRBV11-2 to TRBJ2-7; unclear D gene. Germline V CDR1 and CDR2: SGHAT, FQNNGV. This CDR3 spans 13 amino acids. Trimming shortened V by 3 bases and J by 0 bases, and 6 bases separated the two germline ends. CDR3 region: CASSFSISYEQYF. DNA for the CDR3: TGTGCCAGCAGCTTTAGTATCTCCTACGAGCAGTACTTC.

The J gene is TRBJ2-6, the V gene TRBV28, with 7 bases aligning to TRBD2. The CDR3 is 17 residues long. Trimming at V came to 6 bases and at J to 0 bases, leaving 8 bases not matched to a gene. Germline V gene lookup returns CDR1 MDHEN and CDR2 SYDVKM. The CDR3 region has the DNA TGTGCCAGCAGAGCAATGGCGGGAGCCTCTGGGGCCAACGTCCTGACTTTC. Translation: CASRAMAGASGANVLTF.

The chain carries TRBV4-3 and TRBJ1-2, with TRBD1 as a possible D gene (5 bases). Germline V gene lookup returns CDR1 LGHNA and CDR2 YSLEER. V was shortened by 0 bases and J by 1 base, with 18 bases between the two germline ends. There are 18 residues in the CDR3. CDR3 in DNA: TGCGCCAGCAGCCAAGATGTCTCTTCTCTTAGGGGTAACTATGGCTACACCTTC. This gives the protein CASSQDVSSLRGNYGYTF.

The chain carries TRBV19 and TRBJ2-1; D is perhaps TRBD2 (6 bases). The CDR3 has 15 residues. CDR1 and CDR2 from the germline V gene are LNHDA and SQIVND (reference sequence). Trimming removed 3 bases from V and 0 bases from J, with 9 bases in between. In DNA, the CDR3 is TGTGCCAGTAGTATCACCGGGGGCTCCTACAATGAGCAGTTCTTC. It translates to CASSITGGSYNEQFF.

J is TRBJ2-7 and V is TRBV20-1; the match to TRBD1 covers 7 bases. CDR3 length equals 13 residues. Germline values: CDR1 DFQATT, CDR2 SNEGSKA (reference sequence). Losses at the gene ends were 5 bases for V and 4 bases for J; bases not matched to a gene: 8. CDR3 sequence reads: CSAEDRLMYEQYF. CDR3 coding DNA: TGCAGTGCTGAGGACAGGTTGATGTACGAGCAGTACTTC.

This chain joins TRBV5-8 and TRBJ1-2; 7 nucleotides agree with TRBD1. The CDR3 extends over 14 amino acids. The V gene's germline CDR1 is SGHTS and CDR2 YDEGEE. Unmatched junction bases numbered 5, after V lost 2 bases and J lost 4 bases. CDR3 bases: TGTGCCAGCAGCTTAGTACAGGGGAGCTATGGCTACACCTTC. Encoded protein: CASSLVQGSYGYTF.

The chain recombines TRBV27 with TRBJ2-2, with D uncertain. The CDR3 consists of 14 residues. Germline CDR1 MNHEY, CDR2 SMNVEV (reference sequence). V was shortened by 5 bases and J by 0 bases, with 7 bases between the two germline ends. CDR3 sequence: CASSALTNTGELFF. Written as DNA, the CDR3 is TGTGCCAGCAGTGCACTAACGAACACCGGGGAGCTGTTTTTT.